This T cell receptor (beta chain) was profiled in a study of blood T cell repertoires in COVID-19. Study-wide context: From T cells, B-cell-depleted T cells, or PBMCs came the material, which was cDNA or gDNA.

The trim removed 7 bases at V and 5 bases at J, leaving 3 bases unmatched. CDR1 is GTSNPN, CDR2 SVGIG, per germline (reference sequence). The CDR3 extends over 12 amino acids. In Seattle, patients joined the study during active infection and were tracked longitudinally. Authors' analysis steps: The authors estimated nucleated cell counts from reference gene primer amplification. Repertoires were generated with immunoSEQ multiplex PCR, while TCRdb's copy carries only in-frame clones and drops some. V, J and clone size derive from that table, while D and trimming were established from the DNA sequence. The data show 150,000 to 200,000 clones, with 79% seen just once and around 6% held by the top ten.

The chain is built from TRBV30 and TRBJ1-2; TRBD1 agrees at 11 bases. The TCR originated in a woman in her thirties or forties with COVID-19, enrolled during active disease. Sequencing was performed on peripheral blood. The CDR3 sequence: CAFGQGAYGYTF. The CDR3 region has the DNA TGTGCCTTCGGACAGGGGGCGTATGGCTACACCTTC.